This TCR beta chain was recorded in a study of cytomegalovirus exposure and HLA in healthy donors. The overall study: Of fewer than 450 genotyped donors, approximately 84% clustered with self-reported Caucasian donors. Study conclusions and caveats: Later analysis associated a missense DCLRE1C variant with TCR beta V- and J-gene trimming.

The study ran its PCR with 60 Vbeta and 13 Jbeta primers. In the original analysis: Later work found 74 million or so unique TCR beta chains, with 9.5 million to 11 million shared. Sequencing used immunoSEQ multiplex PCR; TCRdb keeps in-frame clones, though not all of them. Clone size and the V and J calls come from that table; the DNA yielded D and trimming. This listing includes fewer than 200,000 clones. From germline, CDR1 is SGHTA and CDR2 FQGNSA. Trimming removed 4 bases from V and 4 bases from J; junction bases left unmatched: 3. This CDR3 has 14 residues. As for this clone: Its target is unknown.

The rearrangement uses TRBV7-2 and TRBJ1-2, with 10 bases fitting TRBD1. This sequence originates from a man between 25 and 39 years old in good health and CMV-seronegative. The specimen sequenced was PBMCs. The CDR3 coding sequence is TGTGCCAGCAGCTCGACAGGGGGCGGCTATGGCTACACCTTC. Its protein is CASSSTGGGYGYTF.